Below are 29 T cell receptor beta chains sequenced from a single sample in a study of circulating CD8 cells and anti-PD-1 response in melanoma. Each library started from approximately 14 ng of total RNA using the QIAseq Immune Repertoire TCR panel. MiXCR, run by TCRdb on the reads, gives a single entry per CDR3 protein. The table includes approximately 220 distinct CDR3 sequences, 7.6% detected once. Four subsets defined by PD-1 and/or TIGIT were sorted from live CD3+CD8+TCRalphabeta+ cells. Sequencing used CD8+ T cells from PBMCs, obtained at baseline or after one month of anti-PD-1 therapy (not recorded which). The receptors shown here come from a human donor with melanoma.

This clonotype is classed as large. This chain uses TRBV19 with TRBJ2-1; 13 bases are shared with TRBD2. Germline V gene lookup returns CDR1 LNHDA and CDR2 SQIVND (reference sequence). This CDR3 region has 18 residues. Unmatched junction bases numbered 9, after V lost 3 bases and J lost 4 bases. CDR3 DNA sequence: TGTGCCAGTAGTATCGACCCTCCGGGACTAGCGGGGTACAATGAGCAGTTCTTC. This translates into CASSIDPPGLAGYNEQFF.

About this clonotype itself: A much larger clone sits a single nucleotide away, making a read error possible. The chain links TRBV4-1 to TRBJ1-2, with TRBD1 as a possible D gene (6 bases). The CDR3 sequence is 17 residues long. CDR1 is MGHRA and CDR2 is YSYEKL in the germline V gene. The CDR3 here is CARSPRDIATINYGYTF. In nucleotides, the CDR3 is TGCGCCAGGAGCCCCCGGGACATAGCTACAATTAACTATGGCTACACCTTC.

This clonotype is judged medium-sized (0.01 to 0.1%). The CDR3 loop reads CASSVVEGRELFF. The CDR3 DNA is TGTGCCAGCAGCGTAGTCGAGGGGAGGGAGCTGTTTTTT. The V gene is TRBV9, the J gene TRBJ2-2, with D perhaps TRBD1 or TRBD2 (5 bases each). Germline CDR1 is SGDLS and CDR2 is YYNGEE. V gave up 0 bases and J gave up 9 bases, with 9 bases separating them. The CDR3 runs to 13 residues.

This clonotype is medium-sized in the sample. This rearrangement joins TRBV27 to TRBJ2-1; TRBD2 agrees at 10 bases. The V and J ends lost 3 bases and 8 bases, in that order; junction bases with no gene match: 13. Germline CDR1 reads MNHEY; CDR2 reads SMNVEV (reference sequence). This CDR3 comprises 17 residues. CDR3 coding DNA: TGTGCCAGCAGTTTCCTCAGCGGGGGGGCCTGGGTCCATGAGCAGTTCTTC. It translates to CASSFLSGGAWVHEQFF.

This rearrangement joins TRBV28 to TRBJ2-1, with D tentatively TRBD1 or TRBD2 (5 bases each). Trimming left V 4 bases short and J 3 bases short, with 19 bases between. The CDR3 is 17 amino acids. Germline lookup yields CDR1 MDHEN and CDR2 SYDVKM. CDR3 DNA: TGTGCCAGCAGTTCATACCTTGTCGGGGACCACTACAATGAGCAGTTCTTC. It specifies CASSSYLVGDHYNEQFF. The complete variable domain, with remaining parts taken from reference TRBV28 and TRBJ2-1, reads DVKVTQSSRYLVKRTGEKVFLECVQDMDHENMFWYRQDPGLGLRLIYFSYDVKMKEKGDIPEGYSVSREKKERFSLILESASTNQTSMYLCASSSYLVGDHYNEQFFGPGTRLTVL.

CDR3 sequence reads: CASSIVQNNEQFF. The CDR3 nucleotides are TGTGCCAGTAGTATAGTGCAGAACAATGAGCAGTTCTTC. The rearrangement links TRBV19 to TRBJ2-1; unclear D gene. Per germline, CDR1 LNHDA and CDR2 SQIVND (reference sequence). This CDR3 is 13 amino acids long. The germline V and J ends were trimmed by 1 base and 5 bases, with 6 bases remaining between them.

By sample share, this clonotype is medium-sized. This chain connects TRBV12-3 or TRBV12-4 to TRBJ2-1; D possibly uses TRBD1 or TRBD2 (5 bases each). The CDR3 is 12 residues long. The germline V and J ends were trimmed by 3 bases and 7 bases, with 7 bases remaining between them. The CDR3 DNA is TGTGCCAGCAGTTTTGGGGGTAATGAGCAGTTCTTC. Its protein is CASSFGGNEQFF.

This clonotype is medium-sized in the sample. The chain combines TRBV28 with TRBJ2-3; TRBD2 aligns across 7 bases. Losses at the gene ends were 4 bases for V and 2 bases for J; bases not matched to a gene: 9. Germline lookup yields CDR1 MDHEN and CDR2 SYDVKM. The CDR3 is 16 amino acids. CDR3 loop: CASSSGGGNLTDTQYF. In nucleotides, the CDR3 is TGTGCCAGCAGTTCGGGGGGAGGGAATCTCACAGATACGCAGTATTTT.

In its sample, this clonotype ranks as large. J is TRBJ1-1 and V is TRBV2; D remains ambiguous. This CDR3 contains 14 residues. Germline CDR1 and CDR2: SNHLY and FYNNEI. The V end lost 7 bases, the J end lost 3 bases, and 15 bases lay between the germline ends. The CDR3 protein is CASNHEGWDTEAFF. The CDR3 nucleotides read TGTGCCAGCAATCACGAGGGCTGGGACACTGAAGCTTTCTTT. Using reference TRBV2 and TRBJ1-1 for the parts outside the CDR3, the full variable domain is EPEVTQTPSHQVTQMGQEVILRCVPISNHLYFYWYRQILGQKVEFLVSFYNNEISEKSEIFDDQFSVERPDGSNFTLKIRSTKLEDSAMYFCASNHEGWDTEAFFGQGTRLTVV.

Sample share makes this clonotype medium-sized. The V and J genes are TRBV16 and TRBJ1-2, with no clear D. Per the germline V gene, CDR1 is KGHSY and CDR2 is FQNENV. Deletions cut 2 bases from V and 4 bases from J, with 11 bases between. The CDR3 consists of 14 residues. The CDR3 nucleotides are TGTGCCAGCAGCCAAGACTTTCTGAGCTATGGCTACACCTTC. Its translation is CASSQDFLSYGYTF.

The chain joins TRBV20-1 to TRBJ2-7; a weak D match, TRBD2 (5 bases). This CDR3 region has 11 residues. The germline V gene has CDR1 DFQATT and CDR2 SNEGSKA (reference sequence). V shed 6 bases and J shed 3 bases, with 9 bases lying between them. The CDR3 region is CSATDYYEQYF. The DNA for the CDR3 is TGCAGTGCCACAGACTACTACGAGCAGTACTTC.

This clonotype is large in the sample. The genes are TRBV11-1 and TRBJ1-1; 7 nucleotides match TRBD1. The germline CDR1 and CDR2 sequences are SGHAT and FQDESV (reference sequence). The CDR3 contains 17 residues. Trimming at V came to 3 bases and at J to 0 bases, leaving 10 bases not matched to a gene. The CDR3 DNA reads as TGTGCCAGCAGCTTCTTGCGACAGGGAAGCATGAACACTGAAGCTTTCTTT. Translated: CASSFLRQGSMNTEAFF. Based on the CDR3 plus reference TRBV11-1 and TRBJ1-1, the full variable domain is EAEVAQSPRYKITEKSQAVAFWCDPISGHATLYWYRQILGQGPELLVQFQDESVVDDSQLPKDRFSAERLKGVDSTLKIQPAELGDSAMYLCASSFLRQGSMNTEAFFGQGTRLTVV.

Sample share makes this clonotype medium-sized (0.01 to 0.1%). The J gene is TRBJ2-7, the V gene TRBV19; 10 nucleotides align to TRBD1. Germline assignment: CDR1 LNHDA and CDR2 SQIVND (reference sequence). The CDR3 has 14 residues. V trimming: 10 bases; J trimming: 3 bases; junction bases outside the gene matches: 9. This chain's CDR3 is CATQMTGGLYEQYF. Here the CDR3 DNA reads TGTGCCACTCAAATGACAGGGGGCCTCTACGAGCAGTACTTC.

By sample share, this clonotype is medium-sized. This sequence joins TRBV7-9 and TRBJ2-7; D is undetermined. V lost 1 base, J lost 0 bases, and 10 bases lay in between. This CDR3 has 15 residues. Germline V gene data show CDR1 as SEHNR and CDR2 as FQNEAQ (reference sequence). The CDR3 nucleotides read TGTGCCAGCAGCTTAGAGAGCTCCTACTCCTACGAGCAGTACTTC. It specifies CASSLESSYSYEQYF.

By frequency in the sample, this clonotype is medium-sized. The chain joins TRBV5-4 to TRBJ2-5; D is perhaps TRBD1 (6 bases). The CDR3 spans 15 residues. V was clipped by 2 bases and J by 2 bases, with 13 bases between them. Germline-derived CDR1 and CDR2 are SGHNT and YYREEE (reference sequence). The CDR3 reads CASSLPGQKQETQYF. CDR3 coding DNA: TGTGCCAGCAGCTTACCGGGACAAAAACAAGAGACCCAGTACTTC.

The CDR3 sequence is CASSQDAGPYEQYF. CDR3 DNA sequence: TGCGCCAGCAGCCAAGATGCAGGGCCTTACGAGCAGTACTTC. This rearrangement joins TRBV4-1 to TRBJ2-7; the D gene is possibly TRBD1 (5 bases). V was trimmed by 0 bases and J by 4 bases, leaving 10 bases between them. The CDR3 spans 14 residues. Looked up from germline, CDR1 is MGHRA and CDR2 is YSYEKL.

In the case of this clonotype: A read error may be the cause here, since a much bigger clone is one base away. The rearrangement joins TRBV2 to TRBJ2-7; D is perhaps TRBD1 or TRBD2 (5 bases each). The V gene's germline CDR1 is SNHLY and CDR2 FYNNEI. Trimming stripped 9 bases from V and 6 bases from J, with 15 bases between. There are 12 residues in the CDR3. Here the CDR3 reads CARRASGSEQYF. For the CDR3, the DNA is TGTGCCAGGAGAGCTTCAGGGAGCGAGCAGTACTTC. The full variable domain, completed using reference TRBV2 and TRBJ2-7, is EPEVTQTPSHQVTQMGQEVILRCVPISNHLYFYWYRQILGQKVEFLVSFYNNEISEKSEIFDDQFSVERPDGSNFTLKIRSTKLEDSAMYFCARRASGSEQYFGPGTRLTVT.

This clonotype is large in the sample. The CDR3 region has the DNA TGCAGCGTCGGGACAGCCCGTAAATTTCCCTACGAGCAGTACTTC. It encodes CSVGTARKFPYEQYF. The chain carries TRBV29-1 and TRBJ2-7, with 7 positions matching TRBD1. J was trimmed by 2 bases and V by 6 bases; bases with no gene match: 13. Germline CDR1 and CDR2: SQVTM and ANQGSEA. This CDR3 has 15 amino acids.

Within the sample, this clonotype is medium-sized (0.01 to 0.1%). The chain has TRBV10-3 and TRBJ2-7; D gene ambiguous. CDR1 is ENHRY and CDR2 is SYGVKD in the germline V gene. V lost 4 bases and J lost 1, with 14 bases in between. The CDR3 loop spans 15 amino acids. The CDR3 loop reads CAISGAATSSYEQYF. For the CDR3, the DNA is TGTGCCATCAGTGGGGCGGCGACATCTTCCTACGAGCAGTACTTC.

This clonotype is medium-sized within its sample. V gene TRBV19 combines with J gene TRBJ1-1; 7 nucleotides match TRBD1. The CDR3 is made up of 17 amino acids. Unmatched junction bases numbered 13, after V lost 6 bases and J lost 0 bases. The germline V gene has CDR1 LNHDA and CDR2 SQIVND (reference sequence). CDR3 sequence reads: CASSAGQAVSMNTEAFF. In DNA, the CDR3 is TGTGCCAGTAGCGCTGGACAGGCGGTATCCATGAACACTGAAGCTTTCTTT.

This clonotype is large within its sample. The chain recombines TRBV6-5 with TRBJ2-1; possible D gene TRBD1, 6 bases. V lost 3 bases to trimming and J lost 8 bases, with 8 bases between them. The CDR3 is 12 residues long. CDR1 is MNHEY and CDR2 is SVGAGI in the germline V gene. CDR3 coding DNA: TGTGCCAGCAGTTATGCAGGGGATGAGCAGTTCTTC. Translated, it gives CASSYAGDEQFF.

This clonotype is labeled as large. This chain connects TRBV4-1 to TRBJ2-1, with 7 bases lining up with TRBD2. V shed 10 bases and J 9 bases; nucleotides not matched to a gene: 12. The CDR3 runs to 13 residues. Germline V gene data show CDR1 as MGHRA and CDR2 as YSYEKL. This CDR3 is CATTSAGRSEQFF. The CDR3 nucleotides are TGCGCCACCACCTCAGCGGGGCGCAGTGAGCAGTTCTTC.

By its share, this clonotype is medium-sized. This chain connects TRBV2 to TRBJ2-7, with TRBD1 identical over 8 bases. Germline assignment: CDR1 SNHLY and CDR2 FYNNEI. The CDR3 consists of 15 residues. V trimming: 5 bases; J trimming: 2 bases; junction bases outside the gene matches: 8. CDR3 residues: CASSSRGQAPYEQYF. In DNA, the CDR3 is TGTGCCAGCAGTTCCCGGGGACAGGCCCCCTACGAGCAGTACTTC.

This clonotype rates as medium-sized. The chain couples TRBV19 to TRBJ1-1; no definite D call. This CDR3 is built from 14 residues. V was clipped by 5 bases and J by 2 bases, with 12 bases between them. Germline V CDR1 and CDR2: LNHDA, SQIVND (reference sequence). CDR3 coding DNA: TGTGCCAGTAGTCTCTGGGCGGATAACACTGAAGCTTTCTTT. It codes for CASSLWADNTEAFF. Full variable domain (missing parts from reference TRBV19 and TRBJ1-1): DGGITQSPKYLFRKEGQNVTLSCEQNLNHDAMYWYRQDPGQGLRLIYYSQIVNDFQKGDIAEGYSVSREKKESFPLTVTSAQKNPTAFYLCASSLWADNTEAFFGQGTRLTVV.

By share of the sample, this clonotype is large. The V call is TRBV27, the J call TRBJ2-2; 8 bases line up with TRBD2. Germline V gives CDR1 MNHEY, CDR2 SMNVEV (reference sequence). The length of the CDR3 is 17 residues. V was clipped by 5 bases and J by 3 bases; unmatched bases: 11. The CDR3 here is CASSRDQRGYYTGELFF. The CDR3 nucleotides read TGTGCCAGCAGTCGGGATCAGCGGGGGTACTACACCGGGGAGCTGTTTTTT.

By proportion, this clonotype is large. The rearrangement uses TRBV23-1 and TRBJ2-7; possibly TRBD1 for D (5 bases). TRBV23-1 qualifies as an ORF whose function is uncertain. The V end was cut by 2 bases, the J end by 1 base, with 9 bases between. The CDR3 consists of 14 residues. DNA of the CDR3: TGCGCCAGCAGTCAACCCCGACAGTCCTACGAGCAGTACTTC. Protein: CASSQPRQSYEQYF.

This clonotype was picked up a small number of times. V gene TRBV9 combines with J gene TRBJ1-5; no firm D call. Looked up from germline, CDR1 is SGDLS and CDR2 is YYNGEE. There are 14 residues in the CDR3. V shed 3 bases and J shed 6 bases, with 13 bases lying between them. The CDR3 DNA is TGTGCCAGCAGCGGGGAGGGTACGGTTCAGCCCCAGCATTTT. It specifies CASSGEGTVQPQHF.

The V gene is TRBV20-1, the J gene TRBJ2-3; 8 positions match TRBD2. V shed 6 bases, J shed 2 bases, and the junction held 4 bases outside the gene matches. This CDR3 comprises 13 residues. Germline CDR1 and CDR2: DFQATT and SNEGSKA (reference sequence). In nucleotides, the CDR3 is TGCAGTGCCGACGGACTAGCCACAGATACGCAGTATTTT. Residues: CSADGLATDTQYF.

This clonotype is labeled as large. The chain links TRBV28 to TRBJ2-1; 14 nucleotides align to TRBD2. The germline V gene has CDR1 MDHEN and CDR2 SYDVKM. The V and J ends lost 6 bases and 9 bases, in that order; junction bases with no gene match: 7. This CDR3 region has 15 residues. CDR3 DNA: TGTGCCAGCAGGCCGACTAGCGGGGGGGCCTCTGAGCAGTTCTTC. Residues: CASRPTSGGASEQFF.